This T cell receptor beta chain was sequenced in a study of beta chain features in type 1 diabetes. Expressed TCRB transcripts got sequenced, as all isolated RNA was reverse transcribed. Here immunoSEQ multiplex PCR was the method, and the copy in TCRdb shows in-frame clones only, minus some. The sample has around 240,000 clones, under 70% seen once. Whole-study results and caveats: Naive, central memory and regulatory TCRB repertoires appeared more similar among patients than healthy donors.

This CDR3 has 14 amino acids. V gave up 4 bases and J gave up 5 bases, with 14 bases separating them. The germline gives CDR1 SGHTA, CDR2 FQGNSA. This clone was observed a single time. Its antigen is unidentified. The specimen was naive CD4+ T cells from blood. This receptor was identified in a man aged 25 to 40 in good health. The gene calls are TRBV7-2 and TRBJ2-5; either TRBD1 or TRBD2 may supply D (5 bases each). As DNA, the CDR3 is TGTGCCAGCAGCTCACCGGGACCGCCGGAGACCCAGTACTTC. It translates to CASSSPGPPETQYF.